This TCR beta chain is from a study of cytomegalovirus exposure and HLA in healthy donors. PCR primers comprised 60 Vbeta and 13 Jbeta primers. Assay used: immunoSEQ multiplex PCR; TCRdb lists only in-frame clones, some missing. Of some 140,000 clones detected, 79% appear once; the ten largest clones hold about 1%. The CDR3 length is 13 residues. V was pared by 7 bases and J by 6 bases, with 13 bases between. Germline V gene data show CDR1 as SNHLY and CDR2 as FYNNEI. The material sequenced was PBMCs. The rearrangement links TRBV2 to TRBJ2-1, with D perhaps matching TRBD1 (6 bases). This receptor was obtained from a male donor in good health and CMV-seronegative. CDR3 sequence (DNA): TGTGCCAGCATCGAGGAAGGGGGCAATGAGCAGTTCTTC. It yields the protein CASIEEGGNEQFF.